The 13 T cell receptor beta chains below were found in one sample sequenced in a study of CD8 T cells in Susac syndrome. Random hexamers were used to reverse transcribe the RNA input (about 0.5 to 1 ug). TCRdb re-called the immunoSEQ multiplex PCR reads with MiXCR, one entry per CDR3 protein. The sample contains hundreds of thousands of distinct CDR3 sequences, roughly 85% of which appear only once. Sequencing was done on a sample of CD8+ T cells from PBMCs. The receptors shown here come from a human donor with multiple sclerosis.

This chain links TRBV27 with TRBJ2-3; 7 bases line up with TRBD1. Germline V gene data show CDR1 as MNHEY and CDR2 as SMNVEV (reference sequence). Trimming cost V 1 base and J 5 bases; bases outside gene matches: 15. This CDR3 is built from 18 residues. CDR3 in DNA: TGTGCCAGCAGTTTATTCCTCCGGGCCAGGGGGTCAGGAGATACGCAGTATTTT. This gives the protein CASSLFLRARGSGDTQYF.

This clonotype was found once. The chain employs TRBV21-1 and TRBJ2-1. TRBV21-1 is deemed a pseudogene. This CDR3 is built from 14 residues. The chain's CDR3 is CASSWETPYNEQFF. The CDR3 coding sequence is TGTGCCAGCAGCTGGGAGACTCCCTACAATGAGCAGTTCTTC.

The chain is built from TRBV11-2 and TRBJ2-6; 10 bases are a match to TRBD2. CDR3 length: 22 residues. The junction had 19 bases not matched to a gene; V was cut back by 1 base and J by 4 bases. Germline V lookup: CDR1 SGHAT, CDR2 FQNNGV. CDR3: CASSLVFGSWTSGHSGANVLTF. The CDR3 nucleotides are TGTGCCAGCAGCTTAGTCTTCGGGTCATGGACTAGCGGACACTCGGGGGCCAACGTCCTGACTTTC.

V is TRBV6-5 and J is TRBJ1-4, with 9 bases identical to TRBD1. The J segment lost 7 bases and the V segment lost 2 bases, leaving 2 bases of the junction unmatched. The CDR3 totals 14 residues. Germline lookup yields CDR1 MNHEY and CDR2 SVGAGI. For the CDR3, the DNA is TGTGCCAGCAGTTACGGGACAGGGCGTGAAAAACTGTTTTTT. This encodes CASSYGTGREKLFF.

In this sample, this clonotype turned up once. J is TRBJ2-4 and V is TRBV12-3 or TRBV12-4; TRBD2 might be the D (5 bases). The CDR3 runs to 15 residues. Trimming took 10 bases from V and 3 from J, leaving 19 bases between them. CDR3 region: CATGDQESGKNIQYF. CDR3 nucleotides: TGTGCCACTGGCGACCAGGAGAGCGGCAAAAACATTCAGTACTTC.

The rearrangement joins TRBV5-4 to TRBJ1-1; a possible D gene is TRBD1 (5 bases). The CDR3 sequence is 13 residues long. Trimming left V 3 bases short and J 4 bases short, with 10 bases between. Germline V gene data show CDR1 as SGHNT and CDR2 as YYREEE (reference sequence). This chain's CDR3 is CASSWGTTTEAFF. The DNA for the CDR3 is TGTGCCAGCAGCTGGGGCACGACCACTGAAGCTTTCTTT.

V gene TRBV6-5 combines with J gene TRBJ2-7; 8 nucleotides agree with TRBD2. The CDR3 covers 14 residues. Germline V gene lookup returns CDR1 MNHEY and CDR2 SVGAGI. The J segment lost 6 bases and the V segment lost 6 bases, leaving 10 bases of the junction unmatched. CDR3 sequence (DNA): TGTGCCAGCAGCATCGGAGCGGGAGAGGGCGAGCAGTACTTC. This encodes CASSIGAGEGEQYF.

The chain is built from TRBV28 and TRBJ2-7; D may correspond to TRBD1 or TRBD2 (6 bases each). From germline, CDR1 is MDHEN and CDR2 SYDVKM. The CDR3 is made up of 14 amino acids. The V and J ends lost 2 bases and 6 bases respectively, with 14 bases between them. CDR3 sequence reads: CASSLDRTTTEQYF. CDR3 DNA: TGTGCCAGCAGTTTAGACAGGACTACTACCGAGCAGTACTTC.

The genes are TRBV5-1 and TRBJ2-1; 8 bases map to TRBD2. The CDR3 length is 17 residues. Germline trimming cut 2 bases from V and 3 bases from J; bases unmatched to any gene: 10. In germline, CDR1 is SGHRS, CDR2 YFSETQ. The CDR3 loop reads CASSLYVAGGYYNEQFF. The CDR3 DNA is TGCGCCAGCAGCTTATACGTGGCGGGAGGATACTACAATGAGCAGTTCTTC. Full variable domain (remainder filled in from reference TRBV5-1 and TRBJ2-1): KAGVTQTPRYLIKTRGQQVTLSCSPISGHRSVSWYQQTPGQGLQFLFEYFSETQRNKGNFPGRFSGRQFSNSRSEMNVSTLELGDSALYLCASSLYVAGGYYNEQFFGPGTRLTVL.

This chain connects TRBV6-5 to TRBJ2-2; D is uncertain. CDR1 is MNHEY, CDR2 SVGAGI, per germline. V was shortened by 1 base and J by 5 bases, with 17 bases between the two germline ends. The length of the CDR3 is 17 residues. The CDR3 reads CASSYLAFIGYTGELFF. The CDR3 DNA follows: TGTGCCAGCAGTTACTTGGCATTTATCGGGTATACCGGGGAGCTGTTTTTT.

The rearrangement uses TRBV4-3 and TRBJ2-3; D is tentatively TRBD1 or TRBD2 (5 bases each). The CDR3 loop spans 14 amino acids. V was cut by 4 bases and J by 0 bases, with 8 bases left in between. From germline, CDR1 is LGHNA and CDR2 YSLEER. The CDR3 DNA sequence: TGCGCCAGCAGCCGGGGGATCAGCACAGATACGCAGTATTTT. This sequence encodes CASSRGISTDTQYF.

This clonotype was detected only once. The chain has TRBV27 and TRBJ2-7; TRBD2 agrees at 8 bases. From germline, CDR1 is MNHEY and CDR2 SMNVEV (reference sequence). This CDR3 is built from 14 residues. V trimming: 11 bases; J trimming: 4 bases; junction bases outside the gene matches: 13. The CDR3 coding sequence is TGTGCCTCGGGCCCCGGACTAGCAGAATACGAGCAGTACTTC. It is translated as CASGPGLAEYEQYF.

The genes are TRBV28 and TRBJ2-1, with 10 nucleotides matching TRBD2. CDR3 length: 17 amino acids. Germline assignment: CDR1 MDHEN and CDR2 SYDVKM. Germline trimming cut 8 bases from V and 8 bases from J; bases unmatched to any gene: 18. DNA of the CDR3: TGTGCCAGCTGTACCTCGAGGCTAGCGGGAGCGGTACATGAGCAGTTCTTC. Its translation: CASCTSRLAGAVHEQFF.